The source of this T cell receptor (beta chain) is a study of OX40 agonist ivuxolimab in advanced cancers. Study details: Two patients with cutaneous melanoma and one with hepatocellular carcinoma, three in total, showed partial responses.

Study results and caveats: Dose levels from 0.1 to 3.0 mg/kg saw CD4+ and CD8+ blood T cells expand clonally by week 6.

The germline gives CDR1 SQVTM, CDR2 ANQGSEA. The CDR3 is made up of 15 amino acids. After removal of 4 bases from V and 4 bases from J, the junction contained 9 bases not matched to a gene. A note on this clone: Its antigen remains unidentified.

Measured with immunoSEQ multiplex PCR; TCRdb has only the in-frame clones, and not every one. The sample shows almost 70,000 clones, about 90% of them seen only once. The starting material was CD4+ or CD8+ T cells sorted from blood, obtained in a trial of the OX40 agonist ivuxolimab. The chain links TRBV29-1 to TRBJ2-1, with 8 positions matching TRBD2. This clonotype originated in an adult with an advanced solid tumor such as melanoma, head and neck, liver or kidney cancer. CDR3 residues: CSVVSAGGSYNEQFF. Here the CDR3 DNA reads TGCAGCGTTGTATCTGCGGGAGGATCATACAATGAGCAGTTCTTC.